The 19 T cell receptor beta chains below come from one sample, sequenced in a study of blood T cell repertoires in COVID-19. TCRdb's table, derived via immunoSEQ multiplex PCR, lists solely in-frame clones and lacks some. The sample has tens of thousands of clones, around 90% seen once. Input material: peripheral blood. All receptors derive from a man younger than 30 with COVID-19, enrolled during active disease.

This sequence joins TRBV7-6 and TRBJ2-3; weak D call: TRBD2 (7 bases). This CDR3 region has 17 residues. Germline V gene sequence: CDR1 SGHVS, CDR2 FNYEAQ. With 5 bases removed from V and 2 bases from J, the gap between germline ends came to 20 bases. For the CDR3, the DNA is TGTGCCAGCAGCCCCGGACTAGTGGGGGCAGCCACAGATACGCAGTATTTT. It codes for CASSPGLVGAATDTQYF. Supplemented by reference TRBV7-6 and TRBJ2-3, the full variable domain reads GAGVSQSPRYKVTKRGQDVALRCDPISGHVSLYWYRQALGQGPEFLTYFNYEAQQDKSGLPNDRFSAERPEGSISTLTIQRTEQRDSAMYRCASSPGLVGAATDTQYFGPGTRLTVL.

This clone was seen once. This sequence joins TRBV10-3 and TRBJ2-1, with D maybe TRBD1 (6 bases). The CDR3 runs to 16 residues. V dropped 6 bases and J dropped 0 bases, with 15 bases sitting between them. Germline V lookup: CDR1 ENHRY, CDR2 SYGVKD. This CDR3 is CAIRPDRFLSYNEQFF. CDR3 in DNA: TGTGCCATCAGGCCTGACAGGTTCCTCTCCTACAATGAGCAGTTCTTC.

The chain links TRBV28 to TRBJ2-5; TRBD2 matches 10 bases. CDR1 and CDR2 (germline): MDHEN, SYDVKM. This CDR3 contains 17 residues. V shed 5 bases, J shed 5 bases, and the junction held 14 bases outside the gene matches. The CDR3 DNA reads as TGTGCCAGCAGTCCTTCCGGGGAGCGGGAGGGCCTGGAGACCCAGTACTTC. The encoded protein is CASSPSGEREGLETQYF.

V usage is TRBV6-5 and J usage is TRBJ1-3; D gene ambiguous. This CDR3 is built from 16 residues. Germline assignment: CDR1 MNHEY and CDR2 SVGAGI. The V end was cut by 2 bases, the J end by 0 bases, with 11 bases between. This CDR3 reads CASSYLPAVSGNTIYF. The CDR3 nucleotides read TGTGCCAGCAGTTACCTCCCTGCAGTCTCTGGAAACACCATATATTTT.

This clone was observed a single time. The chain employs TRBV6-5 and TRBJ2-1, with 15 bases identical to TRBD2. Germline V gives CDR1 MNHEY, CDR2 SVGAGI. V dropped 4 bases and J dropped 9; count of bases not matched to a gene: 4. The CDR3 loop spans 15 amino acids. CDR3 in DNA: TGTGCCAGCAGTTCGGGACTAGCGGGAGGTAGTGAGCAGTTCTTC. Amino acid sequence: CASSSGLAGGSEQFF.

DNA for the CDR3: TGTGCCAGCAGAAGAGCAGATACGCAGTATTTT. It encodes CASRRADTQYF. V gene TRBV2 combines with J gene TRBJ2-3; D remains ambiguous. The V end lost 6 bases, the J end lost 4 bases, and 5 bases lay between the germline ends. The CDR3 sequence is 11 residues long. Germline V CDR1 and CDR2: SNHLY, FYNNEI. The full variable domain, with the rest looked up from reference TRBV2 and TRBJ2-3, is EPEVTQTPSHQVTQMGQEVILRCVPISNHLYFYWYRQILGQKVEFLVSFYNNEISEKSEIFDDQFSVERPDGSNFTLKIRSTKLEDSAMYFCASRRADTQYFGPGTRLTVL.

This clone was observed a handful of times. The chain joins TRBV7-9 to TRBJ2-2; unclear D gene. Germline values: CDR1 SEHNR, CDR2 FQNEAQ (reference sequence). This CDR3 is 15 amino acids long. The V end was cut by 1 base, the J end by 6 bases, with 12 bases between. CDR3 in amino acids: CASSLVTQVAGELFF. In DNA, the CDR3 is TGTGCCAGCAGCTTAGTTACCCAGGTTGCCGGGGAGCTGTTTTTT. The whole variable domain, remainder taken from reference TRBV7-9 and TRBJ2-2, is DTGVSQNPRHKITKRGQNVTFRCDPISEHNRLYWYRQTLGQGPEFLTYFQNEAQLEKSRLLSDRFSAERPKGSFSTLEIQRTEQGDSAMYLCASSLVTQVAGELFFGEGSRLTVL.

This clone was recorded a few times. The gene calls are TRBV10-2 and TRBJ2-7; tentatively, D is TRBD1 (6 bases). In germline, CDR1 is WSHSY, CDR2 SAAADI. The CDR3 loop spans 13 amino acids. V gave up 6 bases and J gave up 2 bases, with 11 bases separating them. CDR3: CASSVGQPYEQYF. The CDR3 coding sequence is TGCGCCAGCAGCGTTGGACAGCCCTACGAGCAGTACTTC.

This CDR3 reads CASSGFSGTEAFF. The CDR3 nucleotides are TGTGCCAGCAGCGGGTTTTCGGGCACTGAAGCTTTCTTT. The J gene is TRBJ1-1, the V gene TRBV5-6; D is ambiguous. This CDR3 is built from 13 residues. V shed 4 bases and J shed 4 bases, with 11 bases lying between them. Germline CDR1 SGHDT, CDR2 YYEEEE.

This clone has a handful of counts. The J gene is TRBJ2-1, the V gene TRBV6-4, with 8 bases matching TRBD2. With 6 bases clipped from V and 6 bases from J, the junction kept 4 bases outside the gene matches. The CDR3 runs 13 residues. Germline V gene data show CDR1 as MRHNA and CDR2 as SNTAGT. CDR3 amino acids: CASSGGEGNEQFF. CDR3 in DNA: TGTGCCAGCAGCGGGGGGGAGGGCAATGAGCAGTTCTTC.

The chain couples TRBV5-1 to TRBJ2-7, with 7 bases identical to TRBD1. Germline trimming cut 3 bases from V and 4 bases from J; bases unmatched to any gene: 7. Looked up from germline, CDR1 is SGHRS and CDR2 is YFSETQ. The CDR3 sequence is 14 residues long. CDR3 DNA: TGCGCCAGCAGCTACCGGGACAGCACTTACGAGCAGTACTTC. Protein product: CASSYRDSTYEQYF.

The chain uses TRBV11-2 and TRBJ1-2; TRBD1 matches 8 bases. CDR1 SGHAT and CDR2 FQNNGV come from the germline V gene. The J segment lost 8 bases and the V segment lost 5 bases, leaving 16 bases of the junction unmatched. The CDR3 consists of 16 residues. CDR3 amino acids: CASSRPGTGGDEGYTF. DNA of the CDR3: TGTGCCAGCAGCCGTCCCGGGACAGGAGGGGACGAAGGCTACACCTTC.

The gene calls are TRBV14 and TRBJ1-6, with D possibly TRBD1 on 5 matching bases. In germline, CDR1 is SGHDN, CDR2 FVKESK. This CDR3 is 16 amino acids long. V gave up 4 bases and J gave up 7 bases, with 17 bases separating them. The CDR3 region has the DNA TGTGCCAGCAGCCCCGGGACTGACGTCGAAAATTCACCCCTCCACTTT. Protein: CASSPGTDVENSPLHF.

This chain connects TRBV5-6 to TRBJ2-7; D is perhaps TRBD2 (6 bases). The CDR3 totals 14 residues. The V and J ends lost 0 bases and 0 bases respectively, with 7 bases between them. CDR1 is SGHDT and CDR2 is YYEEEE in the germline V gene. The CDR3 DNA reads TGTGCCAGCAGCTTGGGCGGGACCTCCTACGAGCAGTACTTC. This sequence encodes CASSLGGTSYEQYF. Variable domain in full (rest from reference TRBV5-6 and TRBJ2-7): DAGVTQSPTHLIKTRGQQVTLRCSPKSGHDTVSWYQQALGQGPQFIFQYYEEEERQRGNFPDRFSGHQFPNYSSELNVNALLLGDSALYLCASSLGGTSYEQYFGPGTRLTVT.

The chain uses TRBV21-1 and TRBJ2-7; the table's D call of TRBD2 was not tested on the DNA. TRBV21-1 is classified as a pseudogene. The CDR3 is 14 residues long. CDR3 nucleotides: TGTGCCAGCACCCAAGAGGACTTATCGTGGGAGCAGTACTTC. Amino acids: CASTQEDLSWEQYF.

This clone was seen only once. This sequence joins TRBV5-6 and TRBJ2-7; D is perhaps TRBD1 (6 bases). The CDR3 runs to 14 residues. CDR1 and CDR2 from the germline V gene are SGHDT and YYEEEE. V was trimmed by 4 bases and J by 3 bases, leaving 14 bases between them. As DNA, the CDR3 is TGTGCCAGCAGCACCGGGACAATCGTCTACGAGCAGTACTTC. As protein: CASSTGTIVYEQYF.

This clone was seen only a few times. The genes are TRBV30 and TRBJ2-7; 8 bases map to TRBD2. Germline assignment: CDR1 GTSNPN and CDR2 SVGIG (reference sequence). After removal of 1 base from V and 5 bases from J, the junction contained 10 bases not matched to a gene. This CDR3 region has 15 residues. The CDR3 DNA sequence: TGTGCCTGGAGTGATGGTTCCAGCGGGAGCCACGAGCAGTACTTC. It specifies CAWSDGSSGSHEQYF.

This clone was observed once. This chain connects TRBV6-2 or TRBV6-3 to TRBJ2-3, with 9 nucleotides matching TRBD2. Germline lookup yields CDR1 MNHEY and CDR2 SVGEGT. The J segment lost 5 bases and the V segment lost 1 base, leaving 7 bases of the junction unmatched. The CDR3 has 16 residues. Here the CDR3 DNA reads TGTGCCAGCAGTTACTTCGCGGGAGGGCATCTAGATACGCAGTATTTT. As protein: CASSYFAGGHLDTQYF.

This clone is a singleton in its sample. This chain links TRBV6-6 with TRBJ2-3; possible D gene TRBD1, 6 bases. The CDR3 consists of 15 residues. V was cut by 4 bases and J by 6 bases, with 17 bases left in between. Germline-derived CDR1 and CDR2 are MNHNY and SVGAGI (reference sequence). CDR3 sequence: CASSWTALLGDTQYF. CDR3 nucleotides: TGTGCCAGCAGTTGGACAGCGCTATTAGGGGATACGCAGTATTTT.